The sequence of this TCR beta chain was determined in a study of T cells in Graves' hyperthyroidism and ophthalmopathy. The sample holds many counts of this clonotype. Researchers took RNA transcripts and amplified the TCR beta CDR3 regions from them. Carried out on the TCR CDR3, a first-round RT-PCR used the HTBI primer set. TCRdb re-called the multiplex PCR reads with MiXCR, one entry per CDR3 protein. The top ten hold over 40% of the sample, which has under 350,000 distinct CDR3 sequences, 21% seen once. V lost 1 base, J lost 12 bases, and 3 bases stayed unmatched. This CDR3 contains 11 residues. CDR1 is SQVTM, CDR2 ANQGSEA, per germline.

The sample was blood. The clonotype was recovered from a woman between 45 and 65 years old with Graves' hyperthyroidism. V usage is TRBV29-1 and J usage is TRBJ2-1; TRBD2 aligns across 7 bases. The CDR3 reads CSVEVGLGQFF. The CDR3 bases are TGCAGCGTTGAAGTTGGACTAGGGCAGTTCTTC.